Listed below are T cell receptor beta chains from one sample, sequenced in a study of blood T cell repertoires in COVID-19. Generated by immunoSEQ multiplex PCR, the TCRdb table keeps only in-frame clones and is missing some. Of around 340,000 clones in the sample, about nine tenths were seen once. The sequenced material came from PBMCs or T cells enriched from blood (not recorded which). Receptor source: a woman in her twenties or thirties who had been exposed to COVID-19. The conserved cysteine and the conserved F or W are not part of the CDR3 here. Fields, in order: V gene, J gene, CDR3 protein.

TRBV11-1,TRBJ1-1,ASSPGDSPGDTEAF
TRBV7-9,TRBJ2-7,ASSLADYLYEQY
TRBV5-1,TRBJ1-2,ASSFLNYGYT
TRBV7-3,TRBJ1-5,ASSLSQGQPQH
TRBV28,TRBJ2-2,ASSWGLAGINTGELF
TRBV15,TRBJ2-1,ATSRDWRVNNEQF
TRBV7-9,TRBJ1-5,ASGGGQADQPQH
TRBV4-2,TRBJ2-2,ASSPAGVANTGELF
TRBV28,TRBJ1-4,ATTGDRGLMTNEKLF
TRBV13,TRBJ2-7,ATPPGVRDRFYEQY
TRBV6-5,TRBJ1-2,ASSSDRDNYGYT
TRBV27,TRBJ1-2,ASSPEGGHRNYGYT
TRBV30,TRBJ1-1,AWSVRGGGRLTEAF
TRBV28,TRBJ1-1,ASSSIQGVNTEAF
TRBV2,TRBJ1-2,ASTAGRGGYT
TRBV24-1,TRBJ2-1,ATSRLALGLGSYNEQF
TRBV28,TRBJ1-1,ASSAPRAGMTEAF
TRBV7-3,TRBJ1-1,ASSLDVQGNTEAF
TRBV5-5,TRBJ2-7,ASSFGPSAGYEQY
TRBV7-9,TRBJ1-2,ASSKKGQGQLYGYT
TRBV5-1,TRBJ1-5,ASSLGVRGKDSRQPQH
TRBV18,TRBJ2-7,ASSSWTSGSGEQY
TRBV3-1/TRBV3-2,TRBJ1-5,ASSPTGGVGNQPQH
TRBV6-2/TRBV6-3,TRBJ2-7,ASSYGGFYEQY
TRBV9,TRBJ2-1,ASSVHGSYNEQF
TRBV19,TRBJ2-7,ASSKTSGRWAEQY
TRBV14,TRBJ2-3,ASSHPGTDTQY